This T cell receptor (beta chain) was observed in a study of blood T cell repertoires in COVID-19. Study context: Sites in the United States, Italy and Spain provided acute and convalescent COVID-19 samples. T cells, B-cell-depleted T cells, or PBMCs provided the cDNA or gDNA that served as material.

In the authors' workflow: Reference gene primer amplification gave estimated nucleated cell counts. Method: immunoSEQ multiplex PCR; TCRdb's copy keeps in-frame clones and lacks some. V and J calls plus clone size are reproduced from that table; the DNA served to infer D and trimming. The sample records some 110,000 clones, 70% to 90% being singletons. Germline V gene sequence: CDR1 KGHDR, CDR2 SFDVKD. The CDR3 runs to 18 residues. Trimming removed 4 bases from V and 5 bases from J; junction bases left unmatched: 13. The chain is built from TRBV24-1 and TRBJ2-5; 12 bases match TRBD1. This sequence was found in a man in his 70s who had recovered from COVID-19. Sequences were obtained from peripheral blood. In nucleotides, the CDR3 is TGTGCCACCAGTGACCCACGACCCCGGGACAGGGGGCTGGAGACCCAGTACTTC. This sequence encodes CATSDPRPRDRGLETQYF.